The clone carrying this T cell receptor (beta chain) occurred many times. This entry belongs to a study of neurological immune-mediated disorders. One entry per CDR3 protein, called by TCRdb with MiXCR from the 5' RACE reads. Found here are 80,000 or so distinct CDR3 sequences, around a tenth of them singletons; the top ten hold about 1.7%. Sequencing used PBMCs. The clonotype originates from a man aged 50 to 60 in good health.

This CDR3 is CATSWTPSGANVLTF. The CDR3, as DNA: TGTGCCACCAGCTGGACCCCATCTGGGGCCAACGTCCTGACTTTC. V and J are TRBV15 and TRBJ2-6, with D unclear. The CDR3 covers 15 residues. CDR1 and CDR2 (germline): LNHNV, YYDKDF (reference sequence). Trimming took off 5 bases at V and 1 base at J, with 9 bases between the two ends.